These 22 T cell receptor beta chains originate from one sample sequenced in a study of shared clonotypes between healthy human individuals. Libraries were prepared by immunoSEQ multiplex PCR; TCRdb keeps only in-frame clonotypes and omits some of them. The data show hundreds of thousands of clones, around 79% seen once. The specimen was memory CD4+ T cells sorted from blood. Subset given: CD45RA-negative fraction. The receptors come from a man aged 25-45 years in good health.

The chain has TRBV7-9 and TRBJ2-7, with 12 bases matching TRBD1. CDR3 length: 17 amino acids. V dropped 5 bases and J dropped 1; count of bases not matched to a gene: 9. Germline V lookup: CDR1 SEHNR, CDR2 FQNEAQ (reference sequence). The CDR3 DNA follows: TGTGCCAGCAGCAAAACCGGGACAGGGGGCTGGTCCTACGAGCAGTACTTC. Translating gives CASSKTGTGGWSYEQYF.

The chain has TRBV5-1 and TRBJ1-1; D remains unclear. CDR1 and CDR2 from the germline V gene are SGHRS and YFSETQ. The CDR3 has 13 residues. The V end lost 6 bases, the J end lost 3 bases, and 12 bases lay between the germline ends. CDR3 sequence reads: CASTRDADTEAFF. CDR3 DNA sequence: TGCGCCAGCACGAGGGATGCGGACACTGAAGCTTTCTTT.

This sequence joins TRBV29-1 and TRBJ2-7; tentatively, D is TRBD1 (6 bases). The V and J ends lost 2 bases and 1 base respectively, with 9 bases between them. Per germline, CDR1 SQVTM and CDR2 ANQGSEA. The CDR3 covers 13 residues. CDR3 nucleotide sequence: TGCAGCGTTGAACAAGACAGGTCCTACGAGCAGTACTTC. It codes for CSVEQDRSYEQYF.

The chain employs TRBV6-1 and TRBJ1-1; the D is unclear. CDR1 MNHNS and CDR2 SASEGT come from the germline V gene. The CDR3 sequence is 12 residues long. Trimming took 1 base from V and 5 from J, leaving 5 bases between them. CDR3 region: CASSEVGTEAFF. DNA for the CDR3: TGTGCCAGCAGTGAAGTTGGGACTGAAGCTTTCTTT.

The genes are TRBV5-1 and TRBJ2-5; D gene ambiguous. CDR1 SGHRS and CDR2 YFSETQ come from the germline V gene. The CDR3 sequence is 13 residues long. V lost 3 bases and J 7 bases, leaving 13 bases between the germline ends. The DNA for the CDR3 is TGCGCCAGCAGCTCGGATCCGTCAGGGACCCAGTACTTC. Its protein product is CASSSDPSGTQYF. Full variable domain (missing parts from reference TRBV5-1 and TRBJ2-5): KAGVTQTPRYLIKTRGQQVTLSCSPISGHRSVSWYQQTPGQGLQFLFEYFSETQRNKGNFPGRFSGRQFSNSRSEMNVSTLELGDSALYLCASSSDPSGTQYFGPGTRLLVL.

This CDR3 reads CASSFFTAGESYEQYF. CDR3 sequence (DNA): TGTGCCAGCAGTTTCTTTACAGCGGGGGAAAGCTACGAGCAGTACTTC. The V gene is TRBV28, the J gene TRBJ2-7; TRBD2 matches at 8 bases. CDR1 is MDHEN, CDR2 SYDVKM, per germline. The V segment lost 3 bases and the J segment 3 bases; nucleotides outside the gene matches: 10. The CDR3 consists of 16 residues. Using reference TRBV28 and TRBJ2-7 for the parts outside the CDR3, the full variable domain is DVKVTQSSRYLVKRTGEKVFLECVQDMDHENMFWYRQDPGLGLRLIYFSYDVKMKEKGDIPEGYSVSREKKERFSLILESASTNQTSMYLCASSFFTAGESYEQYFGPGTRLTVT.

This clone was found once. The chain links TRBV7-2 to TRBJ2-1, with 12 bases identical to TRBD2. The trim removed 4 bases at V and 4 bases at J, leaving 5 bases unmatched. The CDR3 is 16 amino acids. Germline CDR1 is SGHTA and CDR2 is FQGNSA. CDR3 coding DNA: TGTGCCAGCAGCTACTCCGGGACTAGCGGGTACAATGAGCAGTTCTTC. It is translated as CASSYSGTSGYNEQFF.

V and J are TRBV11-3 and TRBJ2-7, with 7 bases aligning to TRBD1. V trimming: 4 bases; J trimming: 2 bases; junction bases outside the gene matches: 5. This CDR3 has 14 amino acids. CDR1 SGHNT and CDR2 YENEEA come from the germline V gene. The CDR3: CASSSYRGPYEQYF. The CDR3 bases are TGTGCCAGCAGCTCGTACAGGGGACCCTACGAGCAGTACTTC.

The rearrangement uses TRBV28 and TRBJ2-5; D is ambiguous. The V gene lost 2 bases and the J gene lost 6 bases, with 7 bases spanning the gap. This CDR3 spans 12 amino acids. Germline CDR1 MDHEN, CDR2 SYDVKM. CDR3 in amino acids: CASSLPKKTQYF. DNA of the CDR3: TGTGCCAGCAGTTTACCCAAGAAGACCCAGTACTTC. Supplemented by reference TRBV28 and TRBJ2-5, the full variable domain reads DVKVTQSSRYLVKRTGEKVFLECVQDMDHENMFWYRQDPGLGLRLIYFSYDVKMKEKGDIPEGYSVSREKKERFSLILESASTNQTSMYLCASSLPKKTQYFGPGTRLLVL.

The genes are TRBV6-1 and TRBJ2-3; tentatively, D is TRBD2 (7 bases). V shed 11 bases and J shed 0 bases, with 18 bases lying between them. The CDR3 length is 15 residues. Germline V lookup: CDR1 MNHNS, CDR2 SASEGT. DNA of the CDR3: TGTGCCGGGGAGGAGGGGGGGTCTAGCACAGATACGCAGTATTTT. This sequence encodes CAGEEGGSSTDTQYF.

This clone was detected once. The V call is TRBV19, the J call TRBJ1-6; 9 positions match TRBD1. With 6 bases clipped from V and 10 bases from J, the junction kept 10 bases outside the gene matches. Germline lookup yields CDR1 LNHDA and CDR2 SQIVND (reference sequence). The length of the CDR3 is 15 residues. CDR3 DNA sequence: TGTGCCAGTAGACCTGAGACAGGGGGTCGATCACCCCTCCACTTT. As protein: CASRPETGGRSPLHF. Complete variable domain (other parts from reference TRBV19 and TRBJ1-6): DGGITQSPKYLFRKEGQNVTLSCEQNLNHDAMYWYRQDPGQGLRLIYYSQIVNDFQKGDIAEGYSVSREKKESFPLTVTSAQKNPTAFYLCASRPETGGRSPLHFGNGTRLTVT.

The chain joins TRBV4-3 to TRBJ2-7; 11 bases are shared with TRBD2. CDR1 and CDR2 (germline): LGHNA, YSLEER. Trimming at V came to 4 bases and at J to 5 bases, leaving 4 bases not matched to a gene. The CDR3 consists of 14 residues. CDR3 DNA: TGCGCCAGCAGCCCACTAGCGGGAGAGAACGAGCAGTACTTC. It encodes CASSPLAGENEQYF.

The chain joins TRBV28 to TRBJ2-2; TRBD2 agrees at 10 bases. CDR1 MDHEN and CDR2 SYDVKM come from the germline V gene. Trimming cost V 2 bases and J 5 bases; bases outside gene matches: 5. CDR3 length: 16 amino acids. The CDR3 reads CASSLMSSGSTGELFF. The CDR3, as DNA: TGTGCCAGCAGTTTAATGTCTAGCGGGAGTACCGGGGAGCTGTTTTTT. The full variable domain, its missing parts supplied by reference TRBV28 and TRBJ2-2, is DVKVTQSSRYLVKRTGEKVFLECVQDMDHENMFWYRQDPGLGLRLIYFSYDVKMKEKGDIPEGYSVSREKKERFSLILESASTNQTSMYLCASSLMSSGSTGELFFGEGSRLTVL.

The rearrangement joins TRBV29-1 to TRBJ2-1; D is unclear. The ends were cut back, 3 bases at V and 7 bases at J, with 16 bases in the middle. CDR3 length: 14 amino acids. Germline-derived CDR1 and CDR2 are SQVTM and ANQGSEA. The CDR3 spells CSVDVQPERNEQFF. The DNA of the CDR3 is TGCAGCGTTGACGTACAGCCAGAAAGAAATGAGCAGTTCTTC.

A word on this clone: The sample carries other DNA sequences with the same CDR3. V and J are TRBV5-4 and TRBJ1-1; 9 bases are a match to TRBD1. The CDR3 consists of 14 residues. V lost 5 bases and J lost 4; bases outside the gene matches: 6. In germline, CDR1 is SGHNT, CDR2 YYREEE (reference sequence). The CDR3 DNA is TGTGCCAGCAGACGGGACAGGGCGAGCACTGAAGCTTTCTTT. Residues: CASRRDRASTEAFF.

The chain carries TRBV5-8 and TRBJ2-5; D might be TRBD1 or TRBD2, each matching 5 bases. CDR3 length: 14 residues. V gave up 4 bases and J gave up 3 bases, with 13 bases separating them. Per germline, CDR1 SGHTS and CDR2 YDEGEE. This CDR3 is CASSPRQRKETQYF. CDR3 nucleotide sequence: TGTGCCAGCAGCCCCCGACAGCGGAAAGAGACCCAGTACTTC.

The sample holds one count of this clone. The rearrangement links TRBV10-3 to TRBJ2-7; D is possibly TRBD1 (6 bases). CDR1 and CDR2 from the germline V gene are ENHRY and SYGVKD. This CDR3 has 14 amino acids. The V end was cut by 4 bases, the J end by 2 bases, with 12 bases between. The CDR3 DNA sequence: TGTGCCATCAGTGCAGACAGGATTACCTACGAGCAGTACTTC. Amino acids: CAISADRITYEQYF.

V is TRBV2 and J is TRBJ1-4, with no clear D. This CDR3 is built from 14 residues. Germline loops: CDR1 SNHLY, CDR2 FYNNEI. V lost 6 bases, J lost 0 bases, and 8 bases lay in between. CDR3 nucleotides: TGTGCCAGCAGACCGGGATCAACTAATGAAAAACTGTTTTTT. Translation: CASRPGSTNEKLFF.

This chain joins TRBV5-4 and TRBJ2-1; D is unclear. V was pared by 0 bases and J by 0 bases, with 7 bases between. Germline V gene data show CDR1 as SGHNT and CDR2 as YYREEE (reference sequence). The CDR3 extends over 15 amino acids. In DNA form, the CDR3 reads TGTGCCAGCAGCTTGGAGCTTAGCTCCTACAATGAGCAGTTCTTC. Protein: CASSLELSSYNEQFF.

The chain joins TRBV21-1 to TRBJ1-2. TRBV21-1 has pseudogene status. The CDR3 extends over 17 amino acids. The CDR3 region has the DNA TGTGCCAGCAGCAAAGGGCCCACTGAATTGTTACACTATGGCTACACCTTC. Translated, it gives CASSKGPTELLHYGYTF.

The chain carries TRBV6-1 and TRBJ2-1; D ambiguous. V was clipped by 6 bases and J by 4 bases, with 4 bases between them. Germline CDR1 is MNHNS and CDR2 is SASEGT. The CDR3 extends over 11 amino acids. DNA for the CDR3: TGTGCCAGCAGAGTTTACAATGAGCAGTTCTTC. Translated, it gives CASRVYNEQFF.

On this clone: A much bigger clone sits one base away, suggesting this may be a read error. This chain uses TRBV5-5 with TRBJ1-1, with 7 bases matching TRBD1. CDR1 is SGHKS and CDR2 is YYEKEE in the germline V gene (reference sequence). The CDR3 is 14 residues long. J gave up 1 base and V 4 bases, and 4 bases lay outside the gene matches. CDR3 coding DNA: TGTGCCAGCAGCCCGGGACAGAGGAACACTGAAGCTTTCTTT. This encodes CASSPGQRNTEAFF.